Sequencing of this TCR beta chain was carried out in a study of OX40 agonist ivuxolimab in advanced cancers. Trimming stripped 4 bases from V and 2 bases from J, with 15 bases between. Germline V lookup: CDR1 LNHDA, CDR2 SQIVND (reference sequence). The length of the CDR3 is 15 residues. Samples of blood were obtained at baseline, on cycle 4 day 1, and on cycle 7 day 1. Produced via immunoSEQ multiplex PCR; TCRdb's table is partial and in-frame only. The sample lists roughly 50,000 clones, roughly 86% seen once, with roughly 1% in the top ten. The TCR originated in an adult with an advanced solid tumor such as melanoma, head and neck, liver or kidney cancer. The chain recombines TRBV19 with TRBJ2-7; D might be TRBD1 (5 bases). The sequencing used CD4+ or CD8+ T cells sorted from blood, collected in a trial of the OX40 agonist ivuxolimab. The CDR3 nucleotides are TGTGCCAGTAGTACAAACAACAGGATAGCCTACGAGCAGTACTTC. Translated, it gives CASSTNNRIAYEQYF.